The 17 T cell receptor beta chains in this list originate from one sample, sequenced in a study of blood T cell repertoires in COVID-19. Sequenced by immunoSEQ multiplex PCR; TCRdb stores in-frame clones only, minus some. The table records some 110,000 clones, roughly 89% of them present only once. The source material was PBMCs or T cells enriched from blood (not recorded which). The receptors were gathered from a woman aged 25 to 39 who had recovered from COVID-19.

The chain joins TRBV10-3 to TRBJ1-2, with D maybe TRBD1 (6 bases). Trimming stripped 6 bases from V and 7 bases from J, with 12 bases between. Germline V gives CDR1 ENHRY, CDR2 SYGVKD. The CDR3 contains 12 residues. As DNA, the CDR3 is TGTGCCATCAGGGACAGCCTGAGTGGCTACACCTTC. This sequence encodes CAIRDSLSGYTF.

V is TRBV5-6 and J is TRBJ1-2; the D gene is possibly TRBD1 (5 bases). The germline gives CDR1 SGHDT, CDR2 YYEEEE. Trimming left V 0 bases short and J 5 bases short, with 8 bases between. CDR3 length equals 13 residues. The CDR3 reads CASSLEGDYGYTF. As DNA, the CDR3 is TGTGCCAGCAGCTTGGAAGGGGATTATGGCTACACCTTC.

V usage is TRBV6-6 and J usage is TRBJ2-7, with 8 bases matching TRBD2. Trimming at V came to 6 bases and at J to 2 bases, leaving 9 bases not matched to a gene. The CDR3 runs 15 residues. Germline lookup yields CDR1 MNHNY and CDR2 SVGAGI (reference sequence). The CDR3: CASSLQLAAAYEQYF. The CDR3 DNA reads TGTGCCAGCAGCCTCCAACTAGCGGCAGCCTACGAGCAGTACTTC.

V usage is TRBV6-2 or TRBV6-3 and J usage is TRBJ2-5; 8 bases align to TRBD2. Trimming at V came to 6 bases and at J to 4 bases, leaving 7 bases not matched to a gene. Germline V CDR1 and CDR2: MNHEY, SVGEGT. CDR3 length equals 14 residues. The CDR3, as DNA: TGTGCCAGCAGCACCGGGACTAGGGCAGAGACCCAGTACTTC. It codes for CASSTGTRAETQYF.

This sequence joins TRBV7-9 and TRBJ2-2, with 12 bases that match TRBD2. Germline V lookup: CDR1 SEHNR, CDR2 FQNEAQ (reference sequence). Germline trimming cut 3 bases from V and 4 bases from J; bases unmatched to any gene: 6. The CDR3 extends over 17 amino acids. The CDR3 here is CASSFPRLAGATGELFF. The CDR3 DNA is TGTGCCAGCAGCTTCCCCAGACTAGCGGGAGCCACCGGGGAGCTGTTTTTT.

J is TRBJ1-5 and V is TRBV28; 8 bases align to TRBD1. Germline CDR1 and CDR2: MDHEN and SYDVKM. The CDR3 contains 17 residues. The V and J ends lost 5 bases and 4 bases, in that order; junction bases with no gene match: 13. This chain's CDR3 is CASSLRVGTGFNQPQHF. Here the CDR3 DNA reads TGTGCCAGCAGTCTACGAGTTGGGACAGGATTTAATCAGCCCCAGCATTTT.

V is TRBV25-1 and J is TRBJ2-5, with 10 bases lining up with TRBD2. This CDR3 is 16 amino acids long. V gave up 0 bases and J gave up 7 bases; unmatched junction bases: 8. In germline, CDR1 is MGHDK, CDR2 SYGVNS. DNA for the CDR3: TGTGCCAGCAGTGAATATAGGTCTAGCGGGAGCGGGACCCAGTACTTC. Amino acids: CASSEYRSSGSGTQYF.

The V and J genes are TRBV12-3 or TRBV12-4 and TRBJ2-7, with D perhaps matching TRBD2 (5 bases). V dropped 3 bases and J dropped 5 bases, with 11 bases sitting between them. CDR3 size: 13 residues. In nucleotides, the CDR3 is TGTGCCAGCAGTTTTGGGAGATCAGACGAGCAGTACTTC. This encodes CASSFGRSDEQYF.

The chain uses TRBV5-1 and TRBJ2-7; the match to TRBD2 covers 9 bases. Trimming removed 4 bases from V and 3 bases from J; junction bases left unmatched: 5. The CDR3 spans 14 residues. The germline V gene has CDR1 SGHRS and CDR2 YFSETQ. CDR3 sequence: CASSDSGRSYEQYF. The DNA of the CDR3 is TGCGCCAGCAGCGATAGCGGGAGAAGCTACGAGCAGTACTTC.

The J gene is TRBJ2-1, the V gene TRBV6-2 or TRBV6-3; no firm D call. V lost 6 bases and J lost 9, with 9 bases in between. This CDR3 is 11 amino acids long. The germline CDR1 and CDR2 sequences are MNHEY and SVGEGT. The CDR3 nucleotides read TGTGCCAGCAGCCTTTCTAGTGAGCAGTTCTTC. Translated: CASSLSSEQFF.

The chain couples TRBV21-1 to TRBJ2-7; the table assigns TRBD1, which was not confirmed against the DNA. TRBV21-1 is termed a pseudogene. The CDR3 length is 11 residues. The DNA for the CDR3 is TGTGCCAGCAGCACCCATTACGAGCAGTACTTC. This codes for CASSTHYEQYF.

The chain carries TRBV25-1 and TRBJ1-5; TRBD1 might be the D (5 bases). With 2 bases removed from V and 4 bases from J, the gap between germline ends came to 9 bases. CDR1 and CDR2 from the germline V gene are MGHDK and SYGVNS. The CDR3 runs 14 residues. The CDR3, as DNA: TGTGCCAGCAGTGAACCAGGGCCGAATCAGCCCCAGCATTTT. It yields the protein CASSEPGPNQPQHF.

About this clone: Other DNA sequences in this sample translate to the same CDR3. The rearrangement links TRBV12-3 or TRBV12-4 to TRBJ2-5, with a tentative D call TRBD1 (5 bases). The CDR3 contains 13 residues. The ends were cut back, 0 bases at V and 5 bases at J, with 7 bases in the middle. In nucleotides, the CDR3 is TGTGCCAGCAGTTTAGCCAGGGCTGAGACCCAGTACTTC. Translated: CASSLARAETQYF.

This clone was counted only a few times. This sequence joins TRBV5-5 and TRBJ2-2; a possible D gene is TRBD1 (5 bases). The CDR3 is made up of 14 amino acids. V was cut by 4 bases and J by 4 bases, with 11 bases left in between. CDR1 and CDR2 from the germline V gene are SGHKS and YYEKEE (reference sequence). The CDR3 DNA follows: TGTGCCAGCAGCGCCCGACAGTCCACCGGGGAGCTGTTTTTT. It encodes CASSARQSTGELFF.

This rearrangement joins TRBV28 to TRBJ2-7, with D perhaps TRBD1 (5 bases). The germline V and J ends were trimmed by 0 bases and 7 bases, with 10 bases remaining between them. The germline V gene has CDR1 MDHEN and CDR2 SYDVKM. The CDR3 is made up of 13 amino acids. The CDR3 nucleotides read TGTGCCAGCAGTTTATGGGGGCTGAGGGAGCAGTACTTC. Its translation: CASSLWGLREQYF. The full variable domain, rest sourced from reference TRBV28 and TRBJ2-7, is DVKVTQSSRYLVKRTGEKVFLECVQDMDHENMFWYRQDPGLGLRLIYFSYDVKMKEKGDIPEGYSVSREKKERFSLILESASTNQTSMYLCASSLWGLREQYFGPGTRLTVT.

The chain has TRBV2 and TRBJ1-5; D remains ambiguous. Trimming removed 4 bases from V and 7 bases from J, with 8 bases in between. The CDR3 has 12 residues. The V gene's germline CDR1 is SNHLY and CDR2 FYNNEI. The CDR3 protein is CASSVTVQPQHF. CDR3 coding DNA: TGTGCCAGCAGTGTAACAGTCCAGCCCCAGCATTTT.

The rearrangement uses TRBV7-3 and TRBJ1-1; D not certain. V dropped 4 bases and J dropped 4 bases, with 13 bases sitting between them. The CDR3 is made up of 14 amino acids. CDR1 SGHTA and CDR2 FQGTGA come from the germline V gene. CDR3 sequence reads: CASSSPEAVTEAFF. The CDR3 DNA is TGTGCCAGCAGCTCTCCGGAGGCGGTCACTGAAGCTTTCTTT.